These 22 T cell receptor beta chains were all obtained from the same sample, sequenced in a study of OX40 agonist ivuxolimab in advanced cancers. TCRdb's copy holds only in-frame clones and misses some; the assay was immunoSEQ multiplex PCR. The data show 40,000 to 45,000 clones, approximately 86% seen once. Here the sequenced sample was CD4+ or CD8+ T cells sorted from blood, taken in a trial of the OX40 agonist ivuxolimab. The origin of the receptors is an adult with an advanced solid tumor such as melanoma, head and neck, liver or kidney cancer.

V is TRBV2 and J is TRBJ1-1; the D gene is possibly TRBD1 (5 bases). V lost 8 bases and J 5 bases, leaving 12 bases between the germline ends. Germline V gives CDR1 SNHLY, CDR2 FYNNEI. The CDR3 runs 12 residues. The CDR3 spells CASCVWGTEAFF. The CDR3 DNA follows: TGTGCCAGCTGTGTCTGGGGGACTGAAGCTTTCTTT.

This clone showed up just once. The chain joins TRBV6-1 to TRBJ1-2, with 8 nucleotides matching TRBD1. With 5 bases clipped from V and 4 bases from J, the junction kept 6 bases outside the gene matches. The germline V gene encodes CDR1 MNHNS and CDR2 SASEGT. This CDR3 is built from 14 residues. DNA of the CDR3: TGTGCCAGCAGTCAACAGGGGGGATCCTATGGCTACACCTTC. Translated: CASSQQGGSYGYTF.

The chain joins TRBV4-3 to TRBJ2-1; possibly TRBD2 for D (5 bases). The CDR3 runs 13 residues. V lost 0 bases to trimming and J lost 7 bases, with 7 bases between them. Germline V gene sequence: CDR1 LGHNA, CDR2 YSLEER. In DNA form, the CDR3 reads TGCGCCAGCAGCCAAGATTGGGAGAATGAGCAGTTCTTC. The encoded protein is CASSQDWENEQFF.

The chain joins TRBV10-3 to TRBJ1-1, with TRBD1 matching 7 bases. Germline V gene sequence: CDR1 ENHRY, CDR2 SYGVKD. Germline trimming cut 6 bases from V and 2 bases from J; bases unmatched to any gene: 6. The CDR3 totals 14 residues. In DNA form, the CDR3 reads TGTGCCATCAGACACAGGGGCCTAAACACTGAAGCTTTCTTT. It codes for CAIRHRGLNTEAFF.

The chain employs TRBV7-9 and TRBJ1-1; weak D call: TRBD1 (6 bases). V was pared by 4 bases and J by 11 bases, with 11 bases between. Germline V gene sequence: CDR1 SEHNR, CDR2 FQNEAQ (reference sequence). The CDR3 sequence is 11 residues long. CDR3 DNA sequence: TGTGCCAGCAGCTGGGGGCCGGGGGCTTTCTTT. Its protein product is CASSWGPGAFF.

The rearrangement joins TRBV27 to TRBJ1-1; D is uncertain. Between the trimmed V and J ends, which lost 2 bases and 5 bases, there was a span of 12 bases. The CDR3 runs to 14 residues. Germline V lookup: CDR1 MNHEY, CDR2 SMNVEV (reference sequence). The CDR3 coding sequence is TGTGCCAGCAGTTTACACCCTGGCGGGACTGAAGCTTTCTTT. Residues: CASSLHPGGTEAFF.

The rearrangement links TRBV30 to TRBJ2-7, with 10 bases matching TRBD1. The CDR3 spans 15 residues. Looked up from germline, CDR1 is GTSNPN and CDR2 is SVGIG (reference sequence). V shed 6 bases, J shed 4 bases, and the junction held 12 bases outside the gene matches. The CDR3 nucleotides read TGTGCCTGTTGGGGGCTGGGACAGGGGACGTACGAGCAGTACTTC. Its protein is CACWGLGQGTYEQYF.

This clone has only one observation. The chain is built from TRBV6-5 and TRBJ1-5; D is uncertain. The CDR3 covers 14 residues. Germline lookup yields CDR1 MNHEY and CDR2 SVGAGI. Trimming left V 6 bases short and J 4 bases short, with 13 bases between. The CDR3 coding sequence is TGTGCCAGCAGCCCAGAGACCGGGAATCAGCCCCAGCATTTT. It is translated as CASSPETGNQPQHF.

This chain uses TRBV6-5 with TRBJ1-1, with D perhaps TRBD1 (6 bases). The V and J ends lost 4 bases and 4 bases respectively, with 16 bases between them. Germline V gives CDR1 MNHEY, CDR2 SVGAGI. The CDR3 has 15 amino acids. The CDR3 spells CASSLTGGGGTEAFF. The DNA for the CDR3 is TGTGCCAGCAGTTTGACAGGTGGGGGAGGCACTGAAGCTTTCTTT.

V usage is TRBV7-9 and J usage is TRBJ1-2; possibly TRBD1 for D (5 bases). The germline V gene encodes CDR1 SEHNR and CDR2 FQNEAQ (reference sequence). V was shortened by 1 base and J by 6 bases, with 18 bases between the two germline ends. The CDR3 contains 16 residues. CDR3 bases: TGTGCCAGCAGCTTAGGCGGGTTAGCAGGGTTCGATGGCTACACCTTC. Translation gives CASSLGGLAGFDGYTF.

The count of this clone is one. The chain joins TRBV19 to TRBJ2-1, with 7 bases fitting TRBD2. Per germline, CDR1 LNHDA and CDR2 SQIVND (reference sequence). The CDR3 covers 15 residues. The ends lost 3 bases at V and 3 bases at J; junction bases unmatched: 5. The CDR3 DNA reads TGTGCCAGTAGTATTAGTCTAGCGGTCTACAATGAGCAGTTCTTC. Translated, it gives CASSISLAVYNEQFF.

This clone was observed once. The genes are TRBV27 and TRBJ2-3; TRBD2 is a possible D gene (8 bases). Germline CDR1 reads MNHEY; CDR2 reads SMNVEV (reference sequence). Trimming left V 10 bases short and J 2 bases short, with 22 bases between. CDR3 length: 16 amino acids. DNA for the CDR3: TGTGCCACCAGGGGGACTAGTAGCGCTCCCACAGATACGCAGTATTTT. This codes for CATRGTSSAPTDTQYF.

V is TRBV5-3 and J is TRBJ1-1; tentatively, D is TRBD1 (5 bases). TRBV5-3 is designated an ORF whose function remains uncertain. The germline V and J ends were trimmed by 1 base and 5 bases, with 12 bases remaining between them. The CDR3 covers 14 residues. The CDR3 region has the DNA TGTGCCAGAAGCTTGACGGCAGGGAAAACTGAAGCTTTCTTT. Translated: CARSLTAGKTEAFF.

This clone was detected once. CDR3 loop: CASSFFPQGGANVLTF. The CDR3 bases are TGTGCCAGCAGCTTTTTCCCCCAGGGTGGGGCCAACGTCCTGACTTTC. This chain links TRBV5-5 with TRBJ2-6, with a weak D call TRBD1 (5 bases). The CDR3 consists of 16 residues. V gave up 2 bases and J gave up 3 bases, with 12 bases separating them. CDR1 and CDR2 (germline): SGHKS, YYEKEE (reference sequence).

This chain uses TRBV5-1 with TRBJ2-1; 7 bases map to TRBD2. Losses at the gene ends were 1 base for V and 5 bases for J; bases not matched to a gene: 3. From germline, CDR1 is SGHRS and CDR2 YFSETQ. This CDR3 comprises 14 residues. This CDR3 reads CASSLLAGNNEQFF. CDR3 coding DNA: TGCGCCAGCAGCTTGTTAGCGGGTAACAATGAGCAGTTCTTC.

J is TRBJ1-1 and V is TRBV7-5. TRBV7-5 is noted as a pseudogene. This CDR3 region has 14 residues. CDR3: CVRNIGGRNTEAFF. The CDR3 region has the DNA TGTGTCAGAAATATAGGAGGGAGGAACACTGAAGCTTTCTTT.

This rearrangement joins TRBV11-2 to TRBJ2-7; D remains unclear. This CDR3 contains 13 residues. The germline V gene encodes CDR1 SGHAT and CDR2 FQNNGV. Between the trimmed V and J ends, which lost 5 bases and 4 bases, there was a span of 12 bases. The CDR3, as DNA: TGTGCCAGCAGCCTCAACCAGGTTTACGAGCAGTACGTC. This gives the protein CASSLNQVYEQYV.

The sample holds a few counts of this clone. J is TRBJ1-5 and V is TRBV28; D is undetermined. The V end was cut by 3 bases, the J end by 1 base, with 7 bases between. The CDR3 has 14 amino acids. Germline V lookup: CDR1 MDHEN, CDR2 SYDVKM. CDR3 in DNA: TGTGCCAGCAGTTTCGACGGGAGCAATCAGCCCCAGCATTTT. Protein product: CASSFDGSNQPQHF.

CDR3 sequence: CASSDYGTGGYEQYV. DNA of the CDR3: TGTGCCAGCAGTGACTACGGGACAGGGGGCTACGAGCAGTACGTC. This chain links TRBV10-3 with TRBJ2-7; 11 bases agree with TRBD1. The CDR3 covers 15 residues. Germline V lookup: CDR1 ENHRY, CDR2 SYGVKD.

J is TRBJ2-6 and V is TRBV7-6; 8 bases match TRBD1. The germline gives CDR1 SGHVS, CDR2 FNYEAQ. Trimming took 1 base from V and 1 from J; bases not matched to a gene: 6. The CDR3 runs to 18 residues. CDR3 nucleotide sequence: TGTGCCAGCAGCTTAGGGGACAGGTCCCCTTCTGGGGCCAACGTCCTGACTTTC. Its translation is CASSLGDRSPSGANVLTF.

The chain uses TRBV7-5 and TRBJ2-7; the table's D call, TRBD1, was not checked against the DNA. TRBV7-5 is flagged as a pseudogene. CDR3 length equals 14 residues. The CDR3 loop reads CVRSLGTASYEQYV. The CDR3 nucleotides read TGTGTCAGAAGCTTAGGGACAGCCTCCTACGAGCAGTACGTC.

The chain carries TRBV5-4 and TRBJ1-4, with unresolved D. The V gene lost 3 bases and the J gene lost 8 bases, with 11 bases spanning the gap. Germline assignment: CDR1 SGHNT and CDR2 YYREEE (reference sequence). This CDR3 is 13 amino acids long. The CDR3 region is CASSSAGEEKLFF. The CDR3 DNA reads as TGTGCCAGCAGCTCGGCCGGTGAGGAAAAACTGTTTTTT.